Included here is one T cell receptor beta chain sequence, with context. As yet, its antigen is unknown. One end of the junction varies from germline; a read error may be responsible. The data derive from a study of blood T cells in healthy people across ages. Whole-study results and caveats: Greater diversity and more naive CD4+ cells were seen in long-lived donors than in aged donors. In the absence of known donor CMV status, changes in expanded clonotypes were possibly confounded.

Then a second PCR, running roughly 7 to 11 cycles, was carried out with a sample-barcoded 5' primer and a J-beta primer mix. The template-switch adaptor was a 5' adaptor with 12 random nucleotides. It tagged each cDNA molecule. TCRdb reprocessed the 5' RACE reads with MiXCR, giving one entry per CDR3 protein. Among some 1,500,000 distinct CDR3 sequences listed, about 45% were seen once. In germline, CDR1 is MNHNY, CDR2 SVGAGI (reference sequence). CDR3 size: 16 residues. Sequencing was done on a sample of blood. This sequence was found in a young woman in good health. V usage is TRBV6-6 and J usage is TRBJ2-1; tentative D call: TRBD1 (6 bases). CDR3 coding DNA: TGTGCAAGCAGTTCCGGGACAACTAAACCCTACAATGAGCAGTTCTTC. It is translated as CASSSGTTKPYNEQFF.